The 22 T cell receptor beta chains in this list originate from one sample, sequenced in a study of cytomegalovirus exposure and HLA in healthy donors. Using immunoSEQ multiplex PCR, the repertoire was profiled, and TCRdb retains in-frame clones only, with some absent. The sample contains about 200,000 clones, around 86% of which appear only once. The sequencing sample was made of PBMCs. The receptors were sampled from a woman younger than 30 in good health and CMV-seronegative.

This clone has just a few counts. The identical CDR3 is also encoded by other nucleotide sequences in the sample. The CDR3 here is CASSEGTGGYYNEQFF. The CDR3 DNA reads as TGTGCCAGCAGTGAGGGGACAGGGGGCTACTACAATGAGCAGTTCTTC. This chain connects TRBV6-1 to TRBJ2-1, with 12 bases aligning to TRBD1. CDR3 length equals 16 residues. Losses at the gene ends were 3 bases for V and 3 bases for J; bases not matched to a gene: 3. Germline V gene lookup returns CDR1 MNHNS and CDR2 SASEGT.

This chain connects TRBV11-2 to TRBJ1-1; tentatively, D is TRBD1 (6 bases). The V gene lost 6 bases and the J gene lost 0 bases, with 23 bases spanning the gap. This CDR3 has 18 residues. The germline V gene has CDR1 SGHAT and CDR2 FQNNGV. The CDR3 DNA reads as TGTGCCAGCAGGCTGAGCCGAGGGGGAGGGGCTATGAACACTGAAGCTTTCTTT. It codes for CASRLSRGGGAMNTEAFF.

This sequence joins TRBV6-1 and TRBJ1-6; D uncertain. The germline gives CDR1 MNHNS, CDR2 SASEGT. The germline V and J ends were trimmed by 1 base and 7 bases, with 20 bases remaining between them. The length of the CDR3 is 18 residues. The CDR3 spells CASSEEERRAARNSPLHF. The CDR3 coding sequence is TGTGCCAGCAGTGAAGAGGAAAGGCGGGCCGCTCGGAATTCACCCCTCCACTTT.

The J gene is TRBJ2-1, the V gene TRBV9; 9 nucleotides agree with TRBD2. Per the germline V gene, CDR1 is SGDLS and CDR2 is YYNGEE. V gave up 0 bases and J gave up 2 bases; unmatched junction bases: 3. The CDR3 is 16 residues long. The CDR3 loop reads CASSVVGGGAYNEQFF. CDR3 coding DNA: TGTGCCAGCAGCGTAGTTGGCGGGGGGGCCTACAATGAGCAGTTCTTC.

The chain joins TRBV6-6 to TRBJ1-1; D remains unclear. This CDR3 comprises 13 residues. V lost 0 bases and J 6 bases, leaving 8 bases between the germline ends. Looked up from germline, CDR1 is MNHNY and CDR2 is SVGAGI (reference sequence). In DNA form, the CDR3 reads TGTGCCAGCAGTTACTCAAGACTAGCTGAAGCTTTCTTT. Protein product: CASSYSRLAEAFF.

The chain is built from TRBV5-1 and TRBJ2-5; TRBD1 matches at 9 bases. Per germline, CDR1 SGHRS and CDR2 YFSETQ. The CDR3 runs 14 residues. The V segment lost 4 bases and the J segment 0 bases; nucleotides outside the gene matches: 1. The CDR3 DNA is TGCGCCAGCAGCGGGGACAGGGACCAAGAGACCCAGTACTTC. Protein product: CASSGDRDQETQYF.

The rearrangement links TRBV25-1 to TRBJ1-5, with a tentative D call TRBD1 (5 bases). Trimming removed 3 bases at V and 2 bases at J, with 14 bases between. CDR1 MGHDK and CDR2 SYGVNS come from the germline V gene. This CDR3 has 16 residues. The CDR3 region has the DNA TGTGCCAGCAGTGATCAGGGATATAAGGGCAATCAGCCCCAGCATTTT. Its translation is CASSDQGYKGNQPQHF.

The rearrangement links TRBV11-2 to TRBJ2-7; 8 nucleotides line up with TRBD2. V shed 1 base and J 6 bases; nucleotides not matched to a gene: 8. The CDR3 contains 15 residues. CDR1 SGHAT and CDR2 FQNNGV come from the germline V gene. CDR3 region: CASSLVWAGGSEQYF. The CDR3 nucleotides are TGTGCCAGCAGCTTAGTCTGGGCGGGAGGAAGCGAGCAGTACTTC.

This clone showed up just a few times. The gene calls are TRBV5-1 and TRBJ1-2, with D unclear. CDR3 length: 15 residues. Germline CDR1 is SGHRS and CDR2 is YFSETQ. V lost 0 bases to trimming and J lost 5 bases, with 14 bases between them. CDR3 nucleotide sequence: TGCGCCAGCAGCTTGGAGCAATGGGCGAATTATGGCTACACCTTC. Translated, it gives CASSLEQWANYGYTF.

The chain employs TRBV16 and TRBJ1-1, with unresolved D. The ends were cut back, 1 base at V and 5 bases at J, with 5 bases in the middle. This CDR3 region has 12 residues. The germline CDR1 and CDR2 sequences are KGHSY and FQNENV. CDR3 DNA: TGTGCCAGCAGCCAATGGGAGACTGAAGCTTTCTTT. The encoded protein is CASSQWETEAFF.

The chain couples TRBV10-1 to TRBJ2-7; D might be TRBD1 (5 bases). CDR3 length: 12 amino acids. The V end lost 7 bases, the J end lost 3 bases, and 10 bases lay between the germline ends. CDR1 is WNHNN, CDR2 SYGVQD, per germline (reference sequence). CDR3 in amino acids: CASNDRSYEQYF. In nucleotides, the CDR3 is TGCGCCAGCAATGACAGAAGCTACGAGCAGTACTTC.

V and J are TRBV19 and TRBJ2-7; possibly TRBD2 for D (5 bases). The V end was cut by 3 bases, the J end by 10 bases, with 13 bases between. CDR1 LNHDA and CDR2 SQIVND come from the germline V gene (reference sequence). The CDR3 contains 12 residues. CDR3 in amino acids: CASSMSFGSQYF. The CDR3 nucleotides read TGTGCCAGTAGTATGTCGTTTGGGAGTCAGTACTTC. Variable domain in full (rest from reference TRBV19 and TRBJ2-7): DGGITQSPKYLFRKEGQNVTLSCEQNLNHDAMYWYRQDPGQGLRLIYYSQIVNDFQKGDIAEGYSVSREKKESFPLTVTSAQKNPTAFYLCASSMSFGSQYFGPGTRLTVT.

This chain uses TRBV11-3 with TRBJ2-1; D is possibly TRBD1 (5 bases). The ends were cut back, 3 bases at V and 8 bases at J, with 11 bases in the middle. Germline V gives CDR1 SGHNT, CDR2 YENEEA. The CDR3 length is 13 residues. The CDR3 here is CASSFGDRHEQFF. CDR3 DNA sequence: TGTGCCAGCAGCTTCGGCGACAGACATGAGCAGTTCTTC.

The rearrangement uses TRBV19 and TRBJ1-2; maybe TRBD1 (5 bases). Germline assignment: CDR1 LNHDA and CDR2 SQIVND (reference sequence). The CDR3 contains 15 residues. V lost 0 bases and J lost 0, with 8 bases in between. CDR3 DNA: TGTGCCAGTAGTATAGACTCGACAGCTAACTATGGCTACACCTTC. It is translated as CASSIDSTANYGYTF.

The rearrangement links TRBV18 to TRBJ2-1; TRBD1 is a possible D gene (6 bases). CDR1 is KGHSH, CDR2 LQKENI, per germline. This CDR3 is built from 15 residues. Trimming pared 4 bases from V and 0 bases from J, leaving 10 bases between. The CDR3 DNA sequence: TGTGCCAGCTCACGACAGGACAACTCCTACAATGAGCAGTTCTTC. This sequence encodes CASSRQDNSYNEQFF.

As regards this clone: An end of the junction differs from the germline gene, which may be a read error. This chain uses TRBV2 with TRBJ1-2, with no clear D. This CDR3 has 15 residues. CDR1 is SNHLY and CDR2 is FYNNEI in the germline V gene. CDR3 sequence: CASLPPRGLNDGYTF. As DNA, the CDR3 is TGTGCCAGCCTCCCCCCCCGCGGTCTTAACGATGGCTACACCTTC.

The CDR3 spells CSVEDQNYGYTF. Written as DNA, the CDR3 is TGCAGCGTTGAAGATCAGAACTATGGCTACACCTTC. V gene TRBV29-1 combines with J gene TRBJ1-2; D not certain. The V and J ends lost 0 bases and 2 bases respectively, with 4 bases between them. From germline, CDR1 is SQVTM and CDR2 ANQGSEA. The CDR3 runs to 12 residues. The variable domain in full, completed from reference TRBV29-1 and TRBJ1-2, reads SAVISQKPSRDICQRGTSLTIQCQVDSQVTMMFWYRQQPGQSLTLIATANQGSEATYESGFVIDKFPISRPNLTFSTLTVSNMSPEDSSIYLCSVEDQNYGYTFGSGTRLTVV.

V and J are TRBV30 and TRBJ2-5, with 9 nucleotides matching TRBD2. The germline V gene has CDR1 GTSNPN and CDR2 SVGIG (reference sequence). V lost 3 bases and J lost 4; bases outside the gene matches: 15. The CDR3 loop spans 17 amino acids. The CDR3 here is CAWSLPKRGAKVETQYF. CDR3 nucleotide sequence: TGTGCCTGGAGCCTCCCCAAGCGGGGGGCCAAAGTAGAGACCCAGTACTTC.

The chain combines TRBV5-1 with TRBJ1-2, with TRBD1 matching 10 bases. From germline, CDR1 is SGHRS and CDR2 YFSETQ. CDR3 length: 13 residues. V shed 3 bases, J shed 7 bases, and the junction held 3 bases outside the gene matches. The CDR3 DNA reads TGCGCCAGCAGCTCCGGGACAGGGGCTGGCTACACCTTC. This sequence encodes CASSSGTGAGYTF.

The chain employs TRBV12-5 and TRBJ1-1; 7 positions match TRBD1. This CDR3 comprises 13 residues. V was clipped by 6 bases and J by 8 bases; unmatched bases: 9. Germline V gene data show CDR1 as LGHNT and CDR2 as FRNRAP. CDR3 region: CASGNHRGAEAFF. The DNA of the CDR3 is TGTGCTAGTGGCAACCACAGGGGCGCAGAAGCTTTCTTT.

The sample holds one count of this clone. This sequence joins TRBV7-2 and TRBJ1-1, with no clear D. Per germline, CDR1 SGHTA and CDR2 FQGNSA. This CDR3 contains 13 residues. Trimming shortened V by 1 base and J by 5 bases, and 8 bases separated the two germline ends. The CDR3 nucleotides read TGTGCCAGCAGCTTAGGTCTCAGGACTGAAGCTTTCTTT. This codes for CASSLGLRTEAFF. Full variable domain (outside the CDR3, taken from reference TRBV7-2 and TRBJ1-1): GAGVSQSPSNKVTEKGKDVELRCDPISGHTALYWYRQSLGQGLEFLIYFQGNSAPDKSGLPSDRFSAERTGGSVSTLTIQRTQQEDSAVYLCASSLGLRTEAFFGQGTRLTVV.

In DNA, the CDR3 is TGTGCCAGCAGTTCCCGGCTAGCGGGAGGGGGCAATGAGCAGTTCTTC. Protein: CASSSRLAGGGNEQFF. The J gene is TRBJ2-1, the V gene TRBV27; TRBD2 agrees at 12 bases. The V gene end was trimmed by 4 bases and the J gene end by 6 bases; junction bases not matched to a gene: 7. Germline CDR1 is MNHEY and CDR2 is SMNVEV (reference sequence). The CDR3 totals 16 residues.